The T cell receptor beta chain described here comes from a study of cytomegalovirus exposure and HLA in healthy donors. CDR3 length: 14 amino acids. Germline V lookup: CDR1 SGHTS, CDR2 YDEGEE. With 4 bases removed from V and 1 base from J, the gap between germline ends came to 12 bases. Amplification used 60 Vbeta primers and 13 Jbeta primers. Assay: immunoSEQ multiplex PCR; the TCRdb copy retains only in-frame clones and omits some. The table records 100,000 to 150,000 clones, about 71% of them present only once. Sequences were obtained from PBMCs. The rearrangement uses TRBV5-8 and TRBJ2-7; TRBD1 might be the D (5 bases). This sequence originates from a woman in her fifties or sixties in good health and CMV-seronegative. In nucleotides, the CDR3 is TGTGCCAGCAGCCTGTTTCAGGGATCCTACGAGCAGTACTTC. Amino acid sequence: CASSLFQGSYEQYF.